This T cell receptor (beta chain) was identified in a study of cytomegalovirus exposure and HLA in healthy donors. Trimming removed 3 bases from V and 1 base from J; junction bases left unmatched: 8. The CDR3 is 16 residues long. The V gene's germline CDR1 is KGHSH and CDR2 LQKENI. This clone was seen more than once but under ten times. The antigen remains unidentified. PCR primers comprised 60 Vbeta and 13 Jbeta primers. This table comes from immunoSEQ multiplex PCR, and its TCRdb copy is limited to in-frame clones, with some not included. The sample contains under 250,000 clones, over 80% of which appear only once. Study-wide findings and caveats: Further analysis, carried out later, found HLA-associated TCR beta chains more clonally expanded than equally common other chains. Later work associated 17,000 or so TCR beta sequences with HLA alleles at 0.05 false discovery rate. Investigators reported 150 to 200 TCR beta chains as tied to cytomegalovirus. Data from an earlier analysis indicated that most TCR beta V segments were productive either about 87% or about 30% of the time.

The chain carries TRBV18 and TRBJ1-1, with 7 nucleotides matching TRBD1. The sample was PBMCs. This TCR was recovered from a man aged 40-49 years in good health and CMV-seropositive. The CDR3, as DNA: TGTGCCAGCTCACCCCTTGGCCAGGGGGGGAACACTGAAGCTTTCTTT. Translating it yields CASSPLGQGGNTEAFF.